One T cell receptor (beta chain) is described in this entry. Its target is unknown. This record belongs to a study of OX40 agonist ivuxolimab in advanced cancers. Study as a whole: Allowance was made for prior anti-PD-1, anti-PD-L1 or anti-CTLA-4 therapy, and 35% to 40% had some.

General observations from the study: CD8+ T cells (on average) carried more expanded clones than CD4+ T cells.

Patients who had autoimmune disease history or got systemic immunosuppression were left out. V gave up 6 bases and J gave up 0 bases, with 11 bases separating them. Germline assignment: CDR1 MNHEY and CDR2 SVGAGI. The CDR3 has 14 residues. Produced via immunoSEQ multiplex PCR; TCRdb's table is partial and in-frame only. The sample includes 95,000 to 150,000 clones, 93% of them seen just once. The chain links TRBV6-5 to TRBJ1-2, with D uncertain. The clonotype originates from an adult with an advanced solid tumor such as melanoma, head and neck, liver or kidney cancer. The material was CD4+ or CD8+ T cells sorted from blood, obtained in a trial of the OX40 agonist ivuxolimab. CDR3 region: CASSLGASNYGYTF. CDR3 coding DNA: TGTGCCAGCAGCTTGGGCGCGTCTAACTATGGCTACACCTTC.